Each of the 20 T cell receptor beta chains below was sequenced from the same sample in a study of low-dose radiotherapy and immunotherapy resistance in tumors. Time point described: after trial treatment. Treatment of the sample: LDRT plus nivolumab, ipilimumab, low-dose cyclophosphamide and aspirin (RACIN trial). Priming of first-strand cDNA relied on TRAV- and TRBV-specific primers (covering alpha and beta chains). TCR amplification used about 20 PCR cycles, a constant-region primer and a V-primer adapter. MiXCR was run by TCRdb on the reads, yielding one entry per CDR3 protein. The profile shows 65,000 to 85,000 distinct CDR3 sequences, less than 20% of them singletons. Sequenced material: PBMCs, taken after low-dose radiotherapy plus immunotherapy. The receptors were gathered from a male donor with prostate cancer.

In regard to this clonotype: This likely traces to a read error, being one base from a far larger clone. The chain carries TRBV6-5 and TRBJ2-7, with D possibly being TRBD2 (5 bases). CDR1 MNHEY and CDR2 SVGAGI come from the germline V gene. This CDR3 is built from 12 residues. The CDR3 coding sequence is TGTGTCAGCAGTGAAGGGCGGGACGAGCAGTACTTC. Translated, it gives CVSSEGRDEQYF.

This sequence joins TRBV29-1 and TRBJ1-1; D uncertain. Germline-derived CDR1 and CDR2 are SQVTM and ANQGSEA. The CDR3 sequence is 13 residues long. V was shortened by 8 bases and J by 4 bases, with 17 bases between the two germline ends. CDR3 protein: CSSHSGRVTEAFF. CDR3 coding DNA: TGCAGCTCCCATTCCGGGCGGGTCACTGAAGCTTTCTTT.

This clonotype was seen repeatedly, ten times or more. The gene calls are TRBV19 and TRBJ2-7, with 11 bases fitting TRBD1. Losses at the gene ends were 5 bases for V and 4 bases for J; bases not matched to a gene: 7. This CDR3 contains 15 residues. CDR1 is LNHDA, CDR2 SQIVND, per germline (reference sequence). The DNA of the CDR3 is TGTGCCAGTAGTTTGTGGACAGGGGGCGGATACGAGCAGTACTTC. It specifies CASSLWTGGGYEQYF.

The chain is built from TRBV12-3 or TRBV12-4 and TRBJ1-1; D is perhaps TRBD1 (5 bases). This CDR3 has 15 residues. V was shortened by 8 bases and J by 1 base, with 17 bases between the two germline ends. CDR3 coding DNA: TGTGCCAGCCTTTTTTTTGACGGGGGGAACACTGAAGCTTTCTTT. Translating it yields CASLFFDGGNTEAFF.

This clonotype was found many times. This sequence joins TRBV13 and TRBJ2-7; perhaps TRBD2 as D (6 bases). With 0 bases removed from V and 3 bases from J, the gap between germline ends came to 12 bases. This CDR3 contains 15 residues. Germline CDR1 and CDR2: PRHDT and FYEKMQ (reference sequence). The CDR3 protein is CASSLGRLALYEQYF. The CDR3, as DNA: TGTGCCAGCAGCTTAGGACGGCTAGCGCTCTACGAGCAGTACTTC.

The chain combines TRBV18 with TRBJ2-1; D gene unclear. CDR3 length: 13 amino acids. Looked up from germline, CDR1 is KGHSH and CDR2 is LQKENI. V was pared by 0 bases and J by 8 bases, with 8 bases between. The CDR3 region is CASSPPSRDEQFF. The CDR3, as DNA: TGTGCCAGCTCACCACCGAGTAGAGATGAGCAGTTCTTC.

Of note for this clonotype: One end of the junction is discordant with germline, which a read error may explain. The chain joins TRBV13 to TRBJ2-7, with 11 bases lining up with TRBD2. CDR3 length equals 14 residues. CDR1 PRHDT and CDR2 FYEKMQ come from the germline V gene (reference sequence). The CDR3 sequence: CVSSPGTSGYEQYF. The CDR3 DNA reads TGTGTCAGCAGCCCCGGGACTAGCGGATACGAGCAGTACTTC.

There are many counts of this clonotype. This CDR3 is CASSLDPGTRGYTF. CDR3 DNA sequence: TGCGCCAGCAGCTTGGATCCGGGTACTCGTGGCTACACCTTC. This chain uses TRBV5-1 with TRBJ1-2; D is ambiguous. CDR3 length: 14 residues. Germline V lookup: CDR1 SGHRS, CDR2 YFSETQ. Trimming pared 0 bases from V and 7 bases from J, leaving 13 bases between.

In this sample, this clonotype turned up many times. The V call is TRBV7-2, the J call TRBJ1-2; D perhaps matches TRBD1 (6 bases). Germline V CDR1 and CDR2: SGHTA, FQGNSA. The CDR3 has 14 residues. Trimming took off 6 bases at V and 6 bases at J, with 17 bases between the two ends. CDR3 loop: CASRMMGGKDGYTF. CDR3 DNA: TGTGCCAGCAGGATGATGGGGGGCAAAGATGGCTACACCTTC.

This clonotype was detected many times. The V gene is TRBV5-1, the J gene TRBJ2-2; 7 bases line up with TRBD2. The CDR3 consists of 16 residues. Germline V lookup: CDR1 SGHRS, CDR2 YFSETQ. The trim removed 0 bases at V and 4 bases at J, leaving 6 bases unmatched. Written as DNA, the CDR3 is TGCGCCAGCAGCTTGGTCGCGGGAGCGCCCACCGGGGAGCTGTTTTTT. It is translated as CASSLVAGAPTGELFF. The variable domain in full, completed from reference TRBV5-1 and TRBJ2-2, reads KAGVTQTPRYLIKTRGQQVTLSCSPISGHRSVSWYQQTPGQGLQFLFEYFSETQRNKGNFPGRFSGRQFSNSRSEMNVSTLELGDSALYLCASSLVAGAPTGELFFGEGSRLTVL.

This clonotype was picked up a small number of times. The chain links TRBV29-1 to TRBJ2-1; D unresolved. Germline CDR1 is SQVTM and CDR2 is ANQGSEA. Trimming left V 7 bases short and J 9 bases short, with 4 bases between. The CDR3 extends over 8 amino acids. The CDR3 nucleotides read TGCAGCGCTGGTGAGCAGTTCTTC. This codes for CSAGEQFF.

Of note for this clonotype: A far larger clone is one base from this, pointing to a likely read error. V gene TRBV6-5 combines with J gene TRBJ2-1; the D is unclear. Germline V CDR1 and CDR2: MNHEY, SVGAGI. The germline V and J ends were trimmed by 7 bases and 3 bases, with 10 bases remaining between them. The CDR3 length is 13 residues. The CDR3 spells CASKVGNYNEQFF. The CDR3 bases are TGTGCCAGCAAAGTGGGCAACTACAATGAGCAGTTCTTC.

There are many counts of this clonotype. The gene calls are TRBV10-2 and TRBJ2-3; the match to TRBD2 covers 8 bases. V shed 9 bases, J shed 5 bases, and the junction held 10 bases outside the gene matches. CDR1 and CDR2 from the germline V gene are WSHSY and SAAADI. The CDR3 sequence is 14 residues long. CDR3 sequence reads: CASSRTSRKDTQYF. CDR3 DNA sequence: TGCGCCAGTTCGCGGACTAGCAGAAAAGATACGCAGTATTTT.

This clonotype was observed at least ten times. The rearrangement links TRBV21-1 to TRBJ1-5; the table's D call TRBD1 went unverified against the DNA. TRBV21-1 is deemed a pseudogene. CDR3 length: 14 residues. The CDR3 bases are TGTGCCAGCAGCAGGGGGGATCGCAATCAGCCCCAGCATTTT. This sequence encodes CASSRGDRNQPQHF.

This clonotype was found many times. The chain has TRBV7-6 and TRBJ2-7, with 10 nucleotides matching TRBD2. Trimming removed 5 bases from V and 1 base from J; junction bases left unmatched: 8. CDR1 and CDR2 (germline): SGHVS, FNYEAQ. This CDR3 spans 16 amino acids. The CDR3 loop reads CASSQESGGGSYEQYF. The CDR3 bases are TGTGCCAGCAGCCAAGAGAGCGGGGGGGGATCCTACGAGCAGTACTTC.

This clonotype was detected ten times or more. This chain links TRBV5-1 with TRBJ1-2; D unresolved. The germline gives CDR1 SGHRS, CDR2 YFSETQ. V lost 4 bases and J 3 bases, leaving 10 bases between the germline ends. There are 13 residues in the CDR3. CDR3 in DNA: TGCGCCAGCAGCATATCAGGCGACTATGGCTACACCTTC. Translating gives CASSISGDYGYTF.

A word on this clonotype: Since a far larger clone is one base different, this is likely a read error. It is likely a read error, because the conserved phenylalanine at the end of the CDR3 is missing. The chain's CDR3 is CASSQATSGSLNEQFL. The CDR3 nucleotides read TGCGCCAGCAGCCAGGCGACTAGCGGGAGTCTCAATGAGCAGTTCTTG. The rearrangement uses TRBV5-5 and TRBJ2-1; 12 bases are a match to TRBD2. Germline values: CDR1 SGHKS, CDR2 YYEKEE (reference sequence). CDR3 length: 16 residues.

This clonotype was recorded many times. The chain employs TRBV11-2 and TRBJ1-1; D may be TRBD1 (6 bases). CDR3 length: 17 residues. Germline V CDR1 and CDR2: SGHAT, FQNNGV. Trimming took off 7 bases at V and 0 bases at J, with 21 bases between the two ends. The DNA of the CDR3 is TGTGCCAGCACGGCTTTCGGGGGGCGGATGATGAACACTGAAGCTTTCTTT. This gives the protein CASTAFGGRMMNTEAFF.

This clonotype appeared many times. This chain connects TRBV12-3 or TRBV12-4 to TRBJ1-1, with TRBD1 as a possible D gene (6 bases). V lost 5 bases, J lost 4 bases, and 8 bases lay in between. This CDR3 has 12 residues. This CDR3 reads CASSPDSTEAFF. CDR3 bases: TGTGCCAGCAGTCCGGACAGCACTGAAGCTTTCTTT.

This clonotype has a handful of counts. The J gene is TRBJ1-2, the V gene TRBV5-4; 11 bases align to TRBD1. Germline V gene data show CDR1 as SGHNT and CDR2 as YYREEE (reference sequence). The CDR3 loop spans 16 amino acids. After removal of 4 bases from V and 4 bases from J, the junction contained 9 bases not matched to a gene. The DNA for the CDR3 is TGTGCCAGCAGCGAGGACAGGGGGCGCGGGGGCTATGGCTACACCTTC. It encodes CASSEDRGRGGYGYTF.